The T cell receptor (beta chain) under discussion was sequenced for a study of blood T cells in healthy people across ages. The CDR3 length is 15 residues. The V gene's germline CDR1 is MDHEN and CDR2 SYDVKM. V lost 3 bases and J lost 9, with 15 bases in between. With a J-beta primer mix and a sample-barcoded 5' primer, a second PCR ran about 7 to 11 cycles. Every individual sample yielded 3 million or more paired-end reads (each containing CDR3). TCRdb used MiXCR to reprocess the 5' RACE reads, holding one entry per CDR3 protein. In the table there are approximately 1.5 million distinct CDR3 sequences, under 55% of which are singletons. Comment on this clonotype: The target antigen is unknown.

The study, taken as a whole, reports: Long-lived donors carried more naive CD4+ cells and greater diversity than aged donors.

Specimen: blood. The receptor's source is a woman under 30 in good health. The gene calls are TRBV28 and TRBJ1-6; TRBD1 is a possible D gene (6 bases). The CDR3 sequence is CASSFGAGVSSPLHF. The CDR3 DNA sequence: TGTGCCAGCAGTTTTGGGGCAGGGGTCAGTTCACCCCTCCACTTT.